Following are 4 T cell receptor beta chains from one sample sequenced in a study of blood T cell repertoires in COVID-19. The method was immunoSEQ multiplex PCR; TCRdb's version includes in-frame clones alone and lacks a portion of them. The sample lists around 250,000 clones, under 85% seen once, with 1.9% in the top ten. Sequencing was done on a sample of peripheral blood. All receptors come from a man aged 30 to 39 who had recovered from COVID-19.

The chain carries TRBV19 and TRBJ1-5; the D gene is possibly TRBD1 (5 bases). Deletions cut 6 bases from V and 1 base from J, with 16 bases between. CDR1 is LNHDA, CDR2 SQIVND, per germline (reference sequence). This CDR3 has 16 amino acids. CDR3 DNA sequence: TGTGCCAGTAGAAATATGGGTACAGGCAGCAATCAGCCCCAGCATTTT. It codes for CASRNMGTGSNQPQHF.

The genes are TRBV5-4 and TRBJ2-5; 16 nucleotides match TRBD2. The CDR3 has 16 residues. CDR1 and CDR2 (germline): SGHNT, YYREEE (reference sequence). J was trimmed by 5 bases and V by 4 bases; bases with no gene match: 5. The CDR3 spells CASSRGLAGGRETQYF. CDR3 DNA sequence: TGTGCCAGCAGCCGGGGACTAGCGGGGGGGCGGGAGACCCAGTACTTC.

This sequence joins TRBV5-1 and TRBJ1-4; 7 bases are a match to TRBD1. The germline CDR1 and CDR2 sequences are SGHRS and YFSETQ. This CDR3 is built from 14 residues. J gave up 8 bases and V 4 bases, and 8 bases lay outside the gene matches. This CDR3 reads CASSPGTVVEKLFF. CDR3 sequence (DNA): TGCGCCAGCAGCCCAGGGACAGTTGTGGAAAAACTGTTTTTT.

This rearrangement joins TRBV13 to TRBJ2-7; D is unresolved. The CDR3 has 12 residues. V lost 3 bases to trimming and J lost 7 bases, with 10 bases between them. Germline-derived CDR1 and CDR2 are PRHDT and FYEKMQ (reference sequence). CDR3 sequence: CASSFARQEQYF. The CDR3 DNA sequence: TGTGCCAGCAGCTTCGCCCGCCAGGAGCAGTACTTC.